Following are 13 T cell receptor beta chains from one sample sequenced in a study of blood T cell repertoires in COVID-19. This table comes from immunoSEQ multiplex PCR, and its TCRdb copy is limited to in-frame clones, with some not included. The sample consists of about 400,000 clones, roughly 90% of them appearing once. Sequencing input: PBMCs or T cells enriched from blood (not recorded which). The receptors here all came from a woman in her forties with acute COVID-19.

CDR3 in amino acids: CASSQGLAGASDTQYF. Written as DNA, the CDR3 is TGTGCCAGCAGCCAAGGACTAGCGGGGGCTTCAGATACGCAGTATTTT. This sequence joins TRBV3-1 (or the pseudogene TRBV3-2) and TRBJ2-3; 12 positions match TRBD2. Per the germline V gene, CDR1 is LGHDT and CDR2 is YNNKEL (reference sequence). The V segment lost 1 base and the J segment 4 bases; nucleotides outside the gene matches: 3. The CDR3 contains 16 residues.

This rearrangement joins TRBV4-1 to TRBJ2-3; 7 bases fit TRBD1. The germline V gene encodes CDR1 MGHRA and CDR2 YSYEKL. V was clipped by 1 base and J by 3 bases; unmatched bases: 7. The CDR3 spans 16 residues. The CDR3 nucleotides read TGCGCCAGCAGCCAAGTTCCAACAGGGGTGACAGATACGCAGTATTTT. Translated, it gives CASSQVPTGVTDTQYF.

A single count supports this clone. The gene calls are TRBV5-4 and TRBJ2-3, with D unclear. The V end lost 2 bases, the J end lost 5 bases, and 15 bases lay between the germline ends. Germline lookup yields CDR1 SGHNT and CDR2 YYREEE (reference sequence). The CDR3 spans 15 residues. The DNA for the CDR3 is TGTGCCAGCAGCTTCGACGGGTTAGTTAGAGATACGCAGTATTTT. Translation: CASSFDGLVRDTQYF.

The chain is built from TRBV5-1 and TRBJ1-1, with D tentatively TRBD1 (5 bases). This CDR3 has 14 amino acids. V lost 4 bases and J lost 4, with 14 bases in between. Germline CDR1 SGHRS, CDR2 YFSETQ. CDR3 protein: CASSQRVGGTEAFF. CDR3 sequence (DNA): TGCGCCAGCAGCCAACGAGTCGGGGGCACTGAAGCTTTCTTT.

The chain combines TRBV7-8 with TRBJ1-4, with 11 nucleotides matching TRBD1. With 6 bases clipped from V and 8 bases from J, the junction kept 11 bases outside the gene matches. The CDR3 runs 16 residues. Looked up from germline, CDR1 is SGHVS and CDR2 is FQNEAQ. This chain's CDR3 is CASSYGTGGKVEKLFF. The CDR3 region has the DNA TGTGCCAGCAGTTACGGGACAGGGGGGAAAGTGGAAAAACTGTTTTTT.

The chain links TRBV18 to TRBJ2-3; 13 positions agree with TRBD2. With 1 base clipped from V and 6 bases from J, the junction kept 10 bases outside the gene matches. CDR3 length: 18 amino acids. Germline V gene sequence: CDR1 KGHSH, CDR2 LQKENI. As DNA, the CDR3 is TGTGCCAGCTCACCACGGAGACTAGCGGGGGGTGAAAGCGATACGCAGTATTTT. The encoded protein is CASSPRRLAGGESDTQYF.

J is TRBJ1-4 and V is TRBV10-3; 8 positions match TRBD1. The CDR3 totals 15 residues. V trimming: 0 bases; J trimming: 7 bases; junction bases outside the gene matches: 4. Germline values: CDR1 ENHRY, CDR2 SYGVKD. The CDR3 region has the DNA TGTGCCATCAGTGAGTCCCCAGGGGGCGGTGAAAAACTGTTTTTT. As protein: CAISESPGGGEKLFF.

This clone was observed a single time. The chain has TRBV5-5 and TRBJ2-7; 7 nucleotides align to TRBD2. The length of the CDR3 is 15 residues. Germline assignment: CDR1 SGHKS and CDR2 YYEKEE (reference sequence). Germline trimming cut 0 bases from V and 2 bases from J; bases unmatched to any gene: 5. CDR3 nucleotides: TGTGCCAGCAGCTTGGAGGGAGGGTCACCCTACGAGCAGTACTTC. This translates into CASSLEGGSPYEQYF.

The CDR3 nucleotides are TGTGCCAGTATGCGAACGGTTGGAGAGACCCAGTACTTC. Translating gives CASMRTVGETQYF. This chain connects TRBV19 to TRBJ2-5, with no clear D. Germline V gene data show CDR1 as LNHDA and CDR2 as SQIVND (reference sequence). With 7 bases removed from V and 4 bases from J, the gap between germline ends came to 13 bases. The CDR3 is 13 residues long.

This chain links TRBV7-7 with TRBJ2-7, with 7 bases fitting TRBD1. V gave up 1 base and J gave up 2 bases; unmatched junction bases: 5. The CDR3 runs 15 residues. In germline, CDR1 is SSHAT, CDR2 FNYEAQ (reference sequence). CDR3 residues: CASSLGQGRAYEQYF. Here the CDR3 DNA reads TGTGCCAGCAGCTTAGGACAGGGTAGGGCCTACGAGCAGTACTTC.

The chain carries TRBV7-9 and TRBJ1-1; D remains ambiguous. Germline V gene sequence: CDR1 SEHNR, CDR2 FQNEAQ (reference sequence). The CDR3 extends over 15 amino acids. Trimming left V 3 bases short and J 1 base short, with 12 bases between. The CDR3: CASSFQVGKNTEAFF. Written as DNA, the CDR3 is TGTGCCAGCAGCTTTCAGGTCGGGAAGAACACTGAAGCTTTCTTT.

This sequence joins TRBV7-6 and TRBJ1-4, with 7 positions matching TRBD1. Trimming at V came to 4 bases and at J to 10 bases, leaving 12 bases not matched to a gene. This CDR3 spans 15 amino acids. Looked up from germline, CDR1 is SGHVS and CDR2 is FNYEAQ. The CDR3 loop reads CASSSFRDRGGKLFF. In nucleotides, the CDR3 is TGTGCCAGCAGCTCCTTCCGGGACAGAGGCGGAAAACTGTTTTTT.

This chain uses TRBV30 with TRBJ1-2, with 7 bases aligning to TRBD1. From germline, CDR1 is GTSNPN and CDR2 SVGIG (reference sequence). J was trimmed by 4 bases and V by 0 bases; bases with no gene match: 5. The CDR3 spans 14 residues. The CDR3 reads CAWSVPTGFYGYTF. The DNA of the CDR3 is TGTGCCTGGAGTGTACCGACAGGGTTCTATGGCTACACCTTC.